Presented here are 28 T cell receptor beta chains from one specimen sequenced in a study of Ad26.COV2.S vaccination and SARS-CoV-2 variants. Sequencing was performed with immunoSEQ multiplex PCR; in TCRdb, only in-frame clones are kept and a portion is missing. The sample includes about 350,000 clones, approximately 84% of them seen just once. Treatment in this sample: 15 to 20 received Ad26.COV2.S at low or high dose, single or two shots; roughly five received placebo; per-sample allocation not given. Day 63 following the first vaccine or placebo injection was when the samples were taken. The source material was peripheral blood, sampled in a trial of Ad26.COV2.S vaccine versus placebo. The receptors shown here come from a person aged 18 to 65 who received the Ad26.COV2.S COVID-19 vaccine or a placebo.

This clone was picked up one time. V and J are TRBV2 and TRBJ2-7; 11 positions agree with TRBD2. Germline V gene sequence: CDR1 SNHLY, CDR2 FYNNEI. V shed 10 bases and J 0 bases; nucleotides not matched to a gene: 17. CDR3 size: 18 residues. The chain's CDR3 is CATKRLAGGPGDSYEQYF. The CDR3 coding sequence is TGTGCCACCAAAAGATTAGCGGGGGGGCCCGGAGACTCCTACGAGCAGTACTTC.

This chain uses TRBV6-5 with TRBJ2-7; D gene uncertain. Between the trimmed V and J ends, which lost 5 bases and 6 bases, there was a span of 20 bases. Per the germline V gene, CDR1 is MNHEY and CDR2 is SVGAGI. This CDR3 comprises 15 residues. CDR3 in amino acids: CASSLTLVSVREQYF. CDR3 in DNA: TGTGCCAGCAGTCTCACCCTAGTCTCCGTGCGCGAGCAGTACTTC.

The CDR3: CAIRLLEGTGELFF. The CDR3 region has the DNA TGTGCCATCAGGCTACTAGAAGGCACCGGGGAGCTGTTTTTT. The V and J genes are TRBV10-3 and TRBJ2-2; perhaps TRBD2 as D (5 bases). The CDR3 is 14 residues long. V gave up 6 bases and J gave up 4 bases, with 12 bases separating them. Germline CDR1 is ENHRY and CDR2 is SYGVKD.

The chain uses TRBV20-1 and TRBJ1-1, with 11 bases lining up with TRBD1. The trim removed 5 bases at V and 11 bases at J, leaving 4 bases unmatched. Germline CDR1 reads DFQATT; CDR2 reads SNEGSKA (reference sequence). This CDR3 is 11 amino acids long. CDR3 residues: CSARTGGLAFF. The CDR3 region has the DNA TGCAGTGCTCGGACAGGGGGCCTCGCTTTCTTT.

V is TRBV11-2 and J is TRBJ1-5; a weak D match, TRBD1 (6 bases). Germline V gives CDR1 SGHAT, CDR2 FQNNGV. The CDR3 contains 15 residues. V was clipped by 1 base and J by 3 bases, with 10 bases between them. The CDR3 loop is CASSLVEGDNQPQHF. The DNA of the CDR3 is TGTGCCAGCAGCTTAGTTGAGGGGGACAATCAGCCCCAGCATTTT.

This chain links TRBV15 with TRBJ1-3, with a possible D match to TRBD1 (6 bases). Germline V gene data show CDR1 as LNHNV and CDR2 as YYDKDF (reference sequence). The CDR3 contains 16 residues. With 0 bases removed from V and 2 bases from J, the gap between germline ends came to 11 bases. DNA for the CDR3: TGTGCCACCAGCAGAGATACTTCAGGGGCTGGAAACACCATATATTTT. Translated: CATSRDTSGAGNTIYF.

The gene calls are TRBV5-1 and TRBJ1-1; D might be TRBD1 (6 bases). Germline V lookup: CDR1 SGHRS, CDR2 YFSETQ. The CDR3 runs 16 residues. Trimming removed 0 bases at V and 1 base at J, with 13 bases between. DNA of the CDR3: TGCGCCAGCAGCTTGGCCCTTGGGACAACGAACACTGAAGCTTTCTTT. Amino acid sequence: CASSLALGTTNTEAFF.

This clone appeared a single time. This chain uses TRBV12-3 or TRBV12-4 with TRBJ1-4, with D possibly being TRBD1 (5 bases). The V gene lost 6 bases and the J gene lost 8 bases, with 10 bases spanning the gap. The CDR3 loop spans 12 amino acids. CDR3: CASRRDGEKLFF. In DNA, the CDR3 is TGTGCCAGCAGAAGGGACGGAGAAAAACTGTTTTTT.

V gene TRBV10-3 combines with J gene TRBJ2-7; TRBD2 matches 7 bases. The length of the CDR3 is 15 residues. Per the germline V gene, CDR1 is ENHRY and CDR2 is SYGVKD. V lost 7 bases, J lost 5 bases, and 14 bases stayed unmatched. CDR3 coding DNA: TGTGCCATCAAGGGAGGGGACGGGGTGGCCGACGAGCAGTACTTC. It is translated as CAIKGGDGVADEQYF.

The chain couples TRBV3-1 (or the pseudogene TRBV3-2) to TRBJ2-7; D is perhaps TRBD1 (5 bases). Per the germline V gene, CDR1 is LGHDT and CDR2 is YNNKEL (reference sequence). This CDR3 has 15 amino acids. The V end was cut by 4 bases, the J end by 0 bases, with 13 bases between. CDR3 nucleotides: TGTGCCAGCAGCCGAGACGGCAGGGCCTCCTACGAGCAGTACTTC. It is translated as CASSRDGRASYEQYF.

In this sample, this clone turned up once. This rearrangement joins TRBV6-1 to TRBJ2-3; D is undetermined. This CDR3 is built from 14 residues. Germline CDR1 and CDR2: MNHNS and SASEGT. V shed 3 bases and J shed 6 bases, with 13 bases lying between them. CDR3 in amino acids: CASSETPSVDTQYF. Written as DNA, the CDR3 is TGTGCCAGCAGTGAGACCCCTAGTGTGGATACGCAGTATTTT.

The rearrangement joins TRBV4-2 to TRBJ1-5; D is possibly TRBD1 (5 bases). CDR1 and CDR2 from the germline V gene are LGHNA and YNFKEQ. The V end was cut by 2 bases, the J end by 8 bases, with 13 bases between. This CDR3 is 14 amino acids long. This chain's CDR3 is CASSQIGREKPQHF. The CDR3 bases are TGTGCCAGCAGCCAAATCGGCAGGGAGAAGCCCCAGCATTTT.

The chain employs TRBV27 and TRBJ1-1; maybe TRBD1 (6 bases). Trimming stripped 4 bases from V and 1 base from J, with 7 bases between. Germline assignment: CDR1 MNHEY and CDR2 SMNVEV (reference sequence). This CDR3 has 13 residues. The CDR3 loop is CASSSQGNTEAFF. CDR3 DNA sequence: TGTGCCAGCAGTTCACAGGGGAACACTGAAGCTTTCTTT.

This chain links TRBV15 with TRBJ2-7; no clear D. V lost 1 base to trimming and J lost 2 bases, with 6 bases between them. Germline V CDR1 and CDR2: LNHNV, YYDKDF (reference sequence). There are 13 residues in the CDR3. The chain's CDR3 is CATSRGRTYEQYF. The CDR3 nucleotides are TGTGCCACCAGCAGAGGGCGGACCTACGAGCAGTACTTC. The full variable domain, in which reference TRBV15 and TRBJ2-7 provide the parts outside the CDR3, is DAMVIQNPRYQVTQFGKPVTLSCSQTLNHNVMYWYQQKSSQAPKLLFHYYDKDFNNEADTPDNFQSRRPNTSFCFLDIRSPGLGDTAMYLCATSRGRTYEQYFGPGTRLTVT.

This clone was counted ten times or more. This chain uses TRBV30 with TRBJ2-2, with TRBD2 matching 7 bases. CDR1 is GTSNPN, CDR2 SVGIG, per germline (reference sequence). With V trimmed by 8 bases and J by 3 bases, 9 bases remained unmatched. CDR3 length: 14 amino acids. Written as DNA, the CDR3 is TGTGCCCGGTCGAGCGGGATATACACCGGGGAGCTGTTTTTT. As protein: CARSSGIYTGELFF.

The rearrangement joins TRBV5-1 to TRBJ1-1; 9 nucleotides align to TRBD1. After removal of 4 bases from V and 0 bases from J, the junction contained 7 bases not matched to a gene. The CDR3 consists of 16 residues. Germline V gene sequence: CDR1 SGHRS, CDR2 YFSETQ. Here the CDR3 DNA reads TGCGCCAGCAGCCCGACCGGGACAGGGATGAACACTGAAGCTTTCTTT. This encodes CASSPTGTGMNTEAFF. Combining the CDR3 with reference TRBV5-1 and TRBJ1-1 gives the whole variable domain KAGVTQTPRYLIKTRGQQVTLSCSPISGHRSVSWYQQTPGQGLQFLFEYFSETQRNKGNFPGRFSGRQFSNSRSEMNVSTLELGDSALYLCASSPTGTGMNTEAFFGQGTRLTVV.

V is TRBV6-2 or TRBV6-3 and J is TRBJ1-2, with D possibly TRBD1 on 5 matching bases. Trimming left V 0 bases short and J 5 bases short, with 16 bases between. There are 16 residues in the CDR3. Germline loops: CDR1 MNHEY, CDR2 SVGEGT. CDR3: CASSYSRRDLNYGYTF. CDR3 coding DNA: TGTGCCAGCAGTTACTCGCGCCGGGACCTCAATTATGGCTACACCTTC.

This chain links TRBV4-1 with TRBJ1-2, with D possibly TRBD1 on 5 matching bases. This CDR3 has 14 residues. Germline loops: CDR1 MGHRA, CDR2 YSYEKL. With 0 bases removed from V and 8 bases from J, the gap between germline ends came to 13 bases. This CDR3 reads CASSQDPLGDGYTF. CDR3 nucleotide sequence: TGCGCCAGCAGCCAAGACCCTTTAGGGGACGGCTACACCTTC.

The chain links TRBV27 to TRBJ2-7; D is perhaps TRBD1 (5 bases). The germline V gene encodes CDR1 MNHEY and CDR2 SMNVEV (reference sequence). Trimming removed 5 bases from V and 5 bases from J, with 16 bases in between. The CDR3 sequence is 14 residues long. In DNA, the CDR3 is TGTGCCAGCAGTGCCCAGAACCCAGGGCACGAGCAGTACTTC. This translates into CASSAQNPGHEQYF.

V and J are TRBV19 and TRBJ1-5; D is possibly TRBD1 (5 bases). The V gene lost 3 bases and the J gene lost 3 bases, with 21 bases spanning the gap. The CDR3 extends over 18 amino acids. Germline CDR1 LNHDA, CDR2 SQIVND (reference sequence). Written as DNA, the CDR3 is TGTGCCAGTAGTATGGATAATTTGGACAACCGCCTCAATCAGCCCCAGCATTTT. It encodes CASSMDNLDNRLNQPQHF.

In its sample, this clone was seen once. The chain employs TRBV20-1 and TRBJ2-5; 7 positions match TRBD2. Germline-derived CDR1 and CDR2 are DFQATT and SNEGSKA (reference sequence). V was clipped by 3 bases and J by 0 bases; unmatched bases: 4. The CDR3 length is 14 residues. The CDR3 nucleotides read TGCAGTGCTAGTATACTAGCGCACCAAGAGACCCAGTACTTC. Its translation: CSASILAHQETQYF.

In DNA, the CDR3 is TGTGCCAGCAGTTACGGTCATGGTAACAATCAGCCCCAGCATTTT. This codes for CASSYGHGNNQPQHF. The rearrangement links TRBV6-5 to TRBJ1-5; D unresolved. CDR3 length equals 15 residues. V was trimmed by 2 bases and J by 3 bases, leaving 11 bases between them. Germline V CDR1 and CDR2: MNHEY, SVGAGI.

V usage is TRBV9 and J usage is TRBJ2-2, with D possibly matching TRBD2 (7 bases). The CDR3 consists of 15 residues. Trimming left V 5 bases short and J 6 bases short, with 17 bases between. Germline CDR1 and CDR2: SGDLS and YYNGEE. CDR3 residues: CASSRGASGSGELFF. Here the CDR3 DNA reads TGTGCCAGCAGTCGGGGGGCCAGCGGGTCCGGGGAGCTGTTTTTT.

This clone was counted ten times or more. Other DNA sequences in this sample translate to the same CDR3. The chain carries TRBV10-3 and TRBJ2-5, with D tentatively TRBD1 (6 bases). Germline CDR1 reads ENHRY; CDR2 reads SYGVKD. CDR3 length: 15 amino acids. V was pared by 2 bases and J by 2 bases, with 12 bases between. The CDR3 loop is CAISEGQPSQETQYF. CDR3 bases: TGTGCCATCAGTGAGGGACAGCCATCACAAGAGACCCAGTACTTC.

The genes are TRBV7-2 and TRBJ2-1; 9 nucleotides match TRBD2. With V trimmed by 3 bases and J by 9 bases, 6 bases remained unmatched. The CDR3 is 14 residues long. Germline-derived CDR1 and CDR2 are SGHTA and FQGNSA. This CDR3 reads CASSFPGLAREQFF. The CDR3 bases are TGTGCCAGCAGCTTCCCAGGACTAGCGCGTGAGCAGTTCTTC.

The chain joins TRBV5-4 to TRBJ2-1, with D tentatively TRBD1 (6 bases). The CDR3 length is 13 residues. Trimming left V 1 base short and J 8 bases short, with 10 bases between. Germline V gives CDR1 SGHNT, CDR2 YYREEE (reference sequence). CDR3: CASSLRDNDEQFF. CDR3 sequence (DNA): TGTGCCAGCAGCTTGCGGGACAACGATGAGCAGTTCTTC.

CDR3 loop: CATSRKFVGGYNEQFF. CDR3 nucleotides: TGTGCCACCAGCAGAAAGTTTGTGGGAGGGTACAATGAGCAGTTCTTC. V is TRBV15 and J is TRBJ2-1, with TRBD2 identical over 7 bases. The CDR3 sequence is 16 residues long. J lost 4 bases, V lost 2 bases, and 8 bases had no gene match. Germline CDR1 LNHNV, CDR2 YYDKDF (reference sequence).

In this sample, this clone turned up once. The V call is TRBV29-1, the J call TRBJ2-6; tentatively, D is TRBD2 (6 bases). With 7 bases removed from V and 2 bases from J, the gap between germline ends came to 15 bases. The germline gives CDR1 SQVTM, CDR2 ANQGSEA. This CDR3 contains 15 residues. CDR3 amino acids: CSARDWGPGANVLTF. The DNA of the CDR3 is TGCAGCGCAAGGGACTGGGGTCCTGGGGCCAACGTCCTGACTTTC.